The 26 T cell receptor beta chains below were found in one sample sequenced in a study of T cell repertoires in cytomegalovirus infection. TCRdb itself ran the reads through MiXCR, one entry per CDR3 protein. The table records 800,000 to 950,000 distinct CDR3 sequences, around a third of them present only once. No antigen has been identified for these receptors. The sequenced sample was cultured CD8+ T cells from PBMCs, obtained from culture after CMV antigen stimulation. The origin of the receptors is a human donor in good health (CMV status not recorded). Some clones in this sample may be carry-over from other donors' samples.

This clonotype was detected a few times. The gene calls are TRBV6-1 and TRBJ2-7, with a tentative D call TRBD1 (6 bases). V lost 5 bases and J 2 bases, leaving 13 bases between the germline ends. Germline loops: CDR1 MNHNS, CDR2 SASEGT. This CDR3 is 14 amino acids long. The CDR3 reads CASSTGQSAYEQYV. CDR3 nucleotides: TGTGCCAGCAGTACTGGACAGTCCGCCTACGAGCAGTACGTC.

J is TRBJ1-1 and V is TRBV25-1; no reliable D call. The germline CDR1 and CDR2 sequences are MGHDK and SYGVNS. CDR3 size: 13 residues. The V and J ends lost 3 bases and 7 bases respectively, with 12 bases between them. The CDR3 DNA follows: TGTGCCAGCAGTGATTTGGACGGTTATGAAGCTTTCTTT. This sequence encodes CASSDLDGYEAFF.

This clonotype was counted many times. The V call is TRBV12-3 or TRBV12-4, the J call TRBJ2-1; D is undetermined. This CDR3 region has 13 residues. The V and J ends lost 3 bases and 0 bases respectively, with 3 bases between them. The CDR3 DNA is TGTGCCAGCAGTTTTACCTCCTACAATGAGCAGTTCTTC. This encodes CASSFTSYNEQFF.

The chain links TRBV7-9 to TRBJ2-5; 8 positions agree with TRBD1. The CDR3 is made up of 17 amino acids. Trimming took 4 bases from V and 2 from J; bases not matched to a gene: 12. Germline values: CDR1 SEHNR, CDR2 FQNEAQ (reference sequence). This chain's CDR3 is CASSSFPPGGSQETQYF. In nucleotides, the CDR3 is TGTGCCAGCAGCTCTTTTCCGCCAGGGGGCTCACAAGAGACCCAGTACTTC.

V is TRBV6-1 and J is TRBJ1-2, with TRBD1 matching over 11 bases. The CDR3 has 16 amino acids. Unmatched junction bases numbered 13, after V lost 5 bases and J lost 8 bases. CDR1 MNHNS and CDR2 SASEGT come from the germline V gene. CDR3 residues: CASSPPDRGLAEGYTF. The CDR3 DNA follows: TGTGCCAGCAGTCCACCGGACAGGGGGCTTGCTGAAGGCTACACCTTC.

This clonotype has only a few counts. At one end the junction does not follow the germline gene, possibly because of a read error. This chain links TRBV7-7 with TRBJ2-7; 11 nucleotides align to TRBD1. CDR1 SSHAT and CDR2 FNYEAQ come from the germline V gene (reference sequence). This CDR3 region has 15 residues. This chain's CDR3 is CASRLRDRGDDEQYF. The CDR3 coding sequence is TGTGCTAGCAGGCTCCGGGACAGGGGGGATGACGAGCAGTACTTC.

The sample holds a few counts of this clonotype. The chain links TRBV5-4 to TRBJ1-1; the D gene is possibly TRBD1 (6 bases). With 4 bases removed from V and 6 bases from J, the gap between germline ends came to 10 bases. This CDR3 is 12 amino acids long. CDR1 and CDR2 (germline): SGHNT, YYREEE (reference sequence). This chain's CDR3 is CASSDDRPEAFF. The DNA for the CDR3 is TGTGCCAGCAGCGATGACAGGCCTGAAGCTTTCTTT.

This clonotype was seen more than once but under ten times. V and J are TRBV12-3 or TRBV12-4 and TRBJ2-3; D gene uncertain. The CDR3 contains 12 residues. The ends were cut back, 4 bases at V and 7 bases at J, with 9 bases in the middle. CDR3 region: CASSSMPNTQYF. CDR3 in DNA: TGTGCCAGCAGTTCGATGCCTAATACGCAGTATTTT.

The genes are TRBV6-1 and TRBJ1-5; no clear D. CDR1 is MNHNS and CDR2 is SASEGT in the germline V gene. The length of the CDR3 is 15 residues. Trimming took off 6 bases at V and 1 base at J, with 13 bases between the two ends. CDR3 bases: TGTGCCAGCAGAGTCGACATTTCGAGCAATCAGCCCCAGCATTTT. This translates into CASRVDISSNQPQHF.

J is TRBJ2-2 and V is TRBV5-4; D is possibly TRBD2 (6 bases). The CDR3 consists of 16 residues. Germline V gene lookup returns CDR1 SGHNT and CDR2 YYREEE (reference sequence). Trimming removed 4 bases from V and 0 bases from J, with 13 bases in between. The CDR3 DNA is TGTGCCAGCAGCACTCTGGAGCGGGCGAACACCGGGGAGCTGTTTTTT. It is translated as CASSTLERANTGELFF.

The rearrangement joins TRBV9 to TRBJ1-5; 7 bases are a match to TRBD1. The CDR3 is 15 residues long. CDR1 SGDLS and CDR2 YYNGEE come from the germline V gene. V shed 4 bases, J shed 1 base, and the junction held 5 bases outside the gene matches. CDR3 coding DNA: TGTGCCAGCAGCTTCCGGGGACAGAGCAATCAGCCCCAGCATTTT. Residues: CASSFRGQSNQPQHF. Together with reference TRBV9 and TRBJ1-5, the CDR3 gives the full variable domain: DSGVTQTPKHLITATGQRVTLRCSPRSGDLSVYWYQQSLDQGLQFLIQYYNGEERAKGNILERFSAQQFPDLHSELNLSSLELGDSALYFCASSFRGQSNQPQHFGDGTRLSIL.

This clonotype was seen at least ten times. The chain employs TRBV7-6 and TRBJ2-1, with no clear D. Deletions cut 5 bases from V and 0 bases from J, with 17 bases between. Germline CDR1 and CDR2: SGHVS and FNYEAQ. The CDR3 has 17 residues. CDR3 DNA sequence: TGTGCCAGCAGCAAGGGATTGGTAATTAGCTCCTACAATGAGCAGTTCTTC. Translating gives CASSKGLVISSYNEQFF.

Regarding this clonotype: A much bigger clone sits one base away, suggesting this may be a read error. The chain couples TRBV6-1 to TRBJ2-1, with unresolved D. CDR3 length equals 16 residues. Trimming took off 2 bases at V and 0 bases at J, with 11 bases between the two ends. Germline assignment: CDR1 MNHNS and CDR2 SASEGT. DNA of the CDR3: TGTGCCAGCAGTGAATGGGATGGCTTCTCCTACAATGAGCAGTTCTTC. Its protein product is CASSEWDGFSYNEQFF.

This chain links TRBV6-6 with TRBJ1-1; no definite D call. The length of the CDR3 is 17 residues. Trimming pared 4 bases from V and 0 bases from J, leaving 18 bases between. Germline CDR1 MNHNY, CDR2 SVGAGI (reference sequence). DNA of the CDR3: TGTGCCAGCAGTTTCTCTCCTATCCGGTTAGTGAACACTGAAGCTTTCTTT. Amino acid sequence: CASSFSPIRLVNTEAFF.

Notes on this clonotype: This clone may be a read error of a much larger clone one base away. The rearrangement uses TRBV5-6 and TRBJ1-3, with D perhaps matching TRBD1 (5 bases). The germline V gene has CDR1 SGHDT and CDR2 YYEEEE. The CDR3 extends over 15 amino acids. The CDR3 DNA sequence: TGTGTCAGCAGCCGATCAGGGTACTCTGGAAACACCATATATTTT. Its translation is CVSSRSGYSGNTIYF.

This clonotype has more than one count but fewer than ten. The V call is TRBV5-6, the J call TRBJ1-1; TRBD1 matches 7 bases. Germline V lookup: CDR1 SGHDT, CDR2 YYEEEE. V lost 4 bases, J lost 5 bases, and 11 bases stayed unmatched. This CDR3 is 15 amino acids long. In DNA form, the CDR3 reads TGTGCCAGCAGCCTCGGAGACAGGGATTGGACTGAAGCTTTCTTT. Translating it yields CASSLGDRDWTEAFF.

This clonotype was seen only a few times. The V gene is TRBV11-3, the J gene TRBJ2-5, with unresolved D. V lost 6 bases and J lost 4, with 15 bases in between. The CDR3 is 14 residues long. Germline CDR1 is SGHNT and CDR2 is YENEEA. The CDR3 DNA is TGTGCCAGCAGTAAAATGGGTATGGGAGAGACCCAGTACTTC. Protein: CASSKMGMGETQYF.

This rearrangement joins TRBV6-1 to TRBJ1-1; D perhaps matches TRBD1 (5 bases). Germline CDR1 MNHNS, CDR2 SASEGT. The CDR3 has 12 amino acids. With 10 bases removed from V and 1 base from J, the gap between germline ends came to 10 bases. CDR3 sequence: CATPTENTEAFF. The CDR3 coding sequence is TGTGCCACTCCGACAGAGAACACTGAAGCTTTCTTT.

The table lists this clonotype with a few counts. The chain combines TRBV27 with TRBJ1-2, with a tentative D call TRBD1 (5 bases). Trimming pared 0 bases from V and 0 bases from J, leaving 11 bases between. Looked up from germline, CDR1 is MNHEY and CDR2 is SMNVEV (reference sequence). This CDR3 spans 16 amino acids. The CDR3 reads CASSLSGGFSNYGYTF. The CDR3, as DNA: TGTGCCAGCAGTTTATCGGGGGGTTTTTCTAACTATGGCTACACCTTC.

This chain links TRBV29-1 with TRBJ1-2; D might be TRBD1 (5 bases). Germline V gene sequence: CDR1 SQVTM, CDR2 ANQGSEA. V was shortened by 0 bases and J by 5 bases, with 10 bases between the two germline ends. The CDR3 runs to 13 residues. CDR3 region: CSVEDDAGYGYTF. The CDR3 bases are TGCAGCGTTGAAGATGATGCAGGGTATGGCTACACCTTC. Based on the CDR3 plus reference TRBV29-1 and TRBJ1-2, the full variable domain is SAVISQKPSRDICQRGTSLTIQCQVDSQVTMMFWYRQQPGQSLTLIATANQGSEATYESGFVIDKFPISRPNLTFSTLTVSNMSPEDSSIYLCSVEDDAGYGYTFGSGTRLTVV.

The gene calls are TRBV10-3 and TRBJ2-3, with a weak D call TRBD2 (6 bases). Germline CDR1 ENHRY, CDR2 SYGVKD. The length of the CDR3 is 16 residues. V was clipped by 0 bases and J by 1 base, with 11 bases between them. The CDR3 nucleotides are TGTGCCATCAGTGAGTCTGCGGGGAAGGGCACAGATACGCAGTATTTT. This codes for CAISESAGKGTDTQYF.

This clonotype was detected a few times. The V gene is TRBV6-5, the J gene TRBJ1-5; no clear D. The CDR3 covers 13 residues. The germline V gene has CDR1 MNHEY and CDR2 SVGAGI. With 5 bases removed from V and 4 bases from J, the gap between germline ends came to 9 bases. In DNA, the CDR3 is TGTGCCAGCAGTCAGCGGGCGAATCAGCCCCAGCATTTT. It translates to CASSQRANQPQHF.

CDR3: CASSLVMNTGELFF. The CDR3 DNA follows: TGTGCCAGCAGTTTGGTCATGAACACCGGGGAGCTGTTTTTT. This chain links TRBV12-3 or TRBV12-4 with TRBJ2-2; D uncertain. This CDR3 contains 14 residues. V was cut by 3 bases and J by 1 base, with 6 bases left in between.

This clonotype was observed a handful of times. The chain joins TRBV29-1 to TRBJ2-5; 8 bases match TRBD2. The J segment lost 1 base and the V segment lost 5 bases, leaving 6 bases of the junction unmatched. CDR3 length equals 14 residues. Germline V gene lookup returns CDR1 SQVTM and CDR2 ANQGSEA. The CDR3 DNA is TGCAGCGTTTCCCTCGGGAGGGTCCAAGAGACCCAGTACTTC. Translating gives CSVSLGRVQETQYF.

The genes are TRBV6-5 and TRBJ2-1; D gene unclear. The CDR3 extends over 13 amino acids. V was pared by 0 bases and J by 6 bases, with 6 bases between. CDR1 is MNHEY, CDR2 SVGAGI, per germline. CDR3 DNA: TGTGCCAGCAGTTACTCGAAAAGCAATGAGCAGTTCTTC. It is translated as CASSYSKSNEQFF.

This chain links TRBV27 with TRBJ2-7; TRBD1 matches 8 bases. The V gene's germline CDR1 is MNHEY and CDR2 SMNVEV (reference sequence). The J segment lost 6 bases and the V segment lost 6 bases, leaving 7 bases of the junction unmatched. This CDR3 is 13 amino acids long. As DNA, the CDR3 is TGTGCCAGCAGCCAGACAGGGGCCTCCGAGCAGTACTTC. It codes for CASSQTGASEQYF.